A selection of T cell receptor beta chains follows, all from one sample in a study of neoadjuvant anti-PD-1 for oral cavity cancer. Clones were read by immunoSEQ multiplex PCR, and TCRdb kept only the in-frame ones, dropping some. Among about 39,000 clones listed, 65% to 80% were seen once. The material was PBMCs, obtained after nivolumab (anti-PD-1) treatment. These receptors were taken from a person aged 35-79 years with oral cavity squamous cell carcinoma. The CDR3 runs from the conserved cysteine through the conserved F or W. A D gene is named only where the DNA matches it firmly. Clone size is shown for a subset of rows, as once, few, many or a class of expanded clone.

D	J	size	length	V	DNA	CDR3
NA	TRBJ2-7	once	11	TRBV11-2	TGTGCCAGCAGCACAGGGACCGGGCAGTACTTC	CASSTGTGQYF
TRBD1	TRBJ1-1	few	14	TRBV5-1	TGCGCCAGCAGTCGGGACAGCGCGAACACTGAAGCTTTCTTT	CASSRDSANTEAFF
TRBD1	TRBJ1-4	few	15	TRBV5-1	TGCGCCAGCAGCTTCGGACAGGGGGCTAATGAAAAACTGTTTTTT	CASSFGQGANEKLFF
TRBD1	TRBJ1-4	NA	17	TRBV13	TGTGCCAGCAGCTTTCGGGACAGCCTGGCCTTAAATGAAAAACTGTTTTTT	CASSFRDSLALNEKLFF
TRBD1	TRBJ2-1	NA	16	TRBV6-5	TGTGCCAGCAGTTACCGCCAGGGGGCACGAGGGAATGAGCAGTTCTTC	CASSYRQGARGNEQFF
NA	TRBJ1-5	NA	13	TRBV11-2	TGTGCCAGCAGCTTACGGGGGAGTCAGCCCCAGCATTTT	CASSLRGSQPQHF
NA	TRBJ2-1	NA	13	TRBV9	TGTGCCAGCAGCGTAGTGGACGACAATGAGCAGTTCTTC	CASSVVDDNEQFF
NA	TRBJ2-1	once	13	TRBV7-3	TGTGCCAGCAGCTTTTCGGGGACTTCCGAGCAGTTCTTC	CASSFSGTSEQFF
NA	TRBJ2-1	NA	15	TRBV6-5	TGTGCCAGCAGTTACTCCGGCGCGGGGACCAATGAGCAGTTCTTC	CASSYSGAGTNEQFF
NA	TRBJ2-1	few	12	TRBV2	TGTGCCAGCAGTCCGACTAGGGATGAGCAGTTCTTC	CASSPTRDEQFF
TRBD2	TRBJ2-1	NA	15	TRBV19	TGTGCCAGTACGGGGGGGGACTCAATGGGTGATGAGCAGTTCTTC	CASTGGDSMGDEQFF
TRBD1	TRBJ2-5	NA	18	TRBV5-5	TGTGCCAGCAGCTCACGCGCAGGGGGACCAGGCGGAGCGGAGACCCAGTACTTC	CASSSRAGGPGGAETQYF
NA	TRBJ2-1	NA	13	TRBV27	TGTGCCAGCAGTTTAGACACCTACAATGAGCAGTTCTTC	CASSLDTYNEQFF
NA	TRBJ1-1	NA	13	TRBV7-3	TGTGCCAGCAGCACGACAGTGAACACTGAAGCTTTCTTT	CASSTTVNTEAFF
NA	TRBJ1-5	NA	16	TRBV2	TGTGCCAGCAGTGGAGGGTGGGGAGGGCGCAATCAGCCCCAGCATTTT	CASSGGWGGRNQPQHF
NA	TRBJ1-1	few	13	TRBV5-1	TGCGCCAGCAGCTTGGGTGCGGAAACTGAAGCTTTCTTT	CASSLGAETEAFF
TRBD1	TRBJ2-6	few	18	TRBV9	TGTGCCAGCAGCTACCGGGACAGGGGGAATAGTGGGGCCAACGTCCTGACTTTC	CASSYRDRGNSGANVLTF
NA	TRBJ2-5	NA	16	TRBV5-4	TGTGCCAGCAGCTTCGGGACTGATACGCATGGAGAGACCCAGTACTTC	CASSFGTDTHGETQYF
NA	TRBJ1-6	NA	15	TRBV19	TGTGCCAGTAGTCCTCCTCGGGTTCATAATTCACCCCTCCACTTT	CASSPPRVHNSPLHF
NA	TRBJ1-4	NA	14	TRBV11-2	TGTGCCAGCAGCTTGAGCGGGTTAGTTGAAAAACTGTTTTTT	CASSLSGLVEKLFF
NA	TRBJ1-6	NA	15	TRBV4-1	TGCGCCAGCAGCATAAGAGGAGGGGATAATTCACCCCTCCACTTT	CASSIRGGDNSPLHF
TRBD1	TRBJ1-2	NA	17	TRBV5-6	TGTGCCAGCAGCACTGGGACAGGGCACTCAGCTAACTATGGCTACACCTTC	CASSTGTGHSANYGYTF
NA	TRBJ1-2	NA	13	TRBV9	TGTGCCAGCAGCGTTCTCCTCGATCGAGGCTACACCTTC	CASSVLLDRGYTF
NA	TRBJ2-2	NA	15	TRBV5-1	TGCGCCAGCAGCTTGGGAGGAACCCAACTTGGGGAGCTGTTTTTT	CASSLGGTQLGELFF
TRBD1	TRBJ1-1	NA	16	TRBV19	TGTGCCAGTAGGGGTTCCGGGACAGGGGTTTTGGCTGAAGCTTTCTTT	CASRGSGTGVLAEAFF
TRBD2	TRBJ2-5	NA	13	TRBV2	TGTGCCAGCAGCCCGGGGGGGTTGGAGACCCAGTACTTC	CASSPGGLETQYF
TRBD2	TRBJ2-7	NA	16	TRBV28	TGTGCCAGCAGTATCCGGACTAGCGGGAGGATCTACGAGCAGTACTTC	CASSIRTSGRIYEQYF
NA	TRBJ1-5	NA	15	TRBV19	TGTGCCAGTATGCCACAGCTTCTTAGCAATCAGCCCCAGCATTTT	CASMPQLLSNQPQHF
NA	TRBJ2-7	NA	16	TRBV7-3	TGTGCCAGCAGCCCAGTGCACGGGAGCATGCTCTACGAGCAGTACTTC	CASSPVHGSMLYEQYF
TRBD2	TRBJ2-3	NA	16	TRBV7-2	TGTGCCAGCAGCCCCTATGGCGGGGGAAGCACAGATACGCAGTATTTT	CASSPYGGGSTDTQYF
NA	TRBJ2-5	NA	12	TRBV5-6	TGTGCCAGCTTTGACGATAAAGAGACCCAGTACTTC	CASFDDKETQYF
NA	TRBJ2-7	NA	12	TRBV12-5	TGTGCTAGTGGCCGGAACGGCTACGAGCAGTACTTC	CASGRNGYEQYF
TRBD2	TRBJ2-7	NA	17	TRBV6-1	TGTGCCAGCAGTGAAAGGACTAGCGGGAAAAGCTCCTACGAGCAGTACTTC	CASSERTSGKSSYEQYF
NA	TRBJ2-7	NA	11	TRBV2	TGTGCCAGCATCCCGGTCGACGAGCAGTACTTC	CASIPVDEQYF
NA	TRBJ1-6	NA	15	TRBV4-1	TGCGCCAGCAGCCAGGGGAGGGCGTATAATTCACCCCTCCACTTT	CASSQGRAYNSPLHF
TRBD1	TRBJ1-5	NA	15	TRBV30	TGTGCCTGGAGTCCCGGGACAGGGTACAATCAGCCCCAGCATTTT	CAWSPGTGYNQPQHF
NA	TRBJ2-6	NA	15	TRBV21-1	TGTGCCAGCACCTTCCTCTCTACTGGGGCCAACGTCCTGACTTTC	CASTFLSTGANVLTF
TRBD2	TRBJ2-1	few	13	TRBV27	TGTGCCAGCGGCACTAGCGGGGGGGTTGAGCAGTTCTTC	CASGTSGGVEQFF